The 20 T cell receptor beta chains reported below all come from one sample, sequenced in a study of T cells in Graves' hyperthyroidism and ophthalmopathy. There were TCR beta CDR3 regions amplified from RNA transcripts. Carried out on the TCR CDR3, a first-round RT-PCR used the HTBI primer set. TCRdb recomputed calls from the multiplex PCR reads with MiXCR, one row per CDR3 protein. The sample carries around 600,000 distinct CDR3 sequences, about 14% recorded once. The sequenced sample consisted of blood. The receptors originated from a woman between 50 and 59 years old with Graves' ophthalmopathy.

Many counts were recorded for this clonotype. This chain links TRBV11-2 with TRBJ1-5, with D perhaps matching TRBD1 (5 bases). V was shortened by 5 bases and J by 0 bases, with 14 bases between the two germline ends. Per germline, CDR1 SGHAT and CDR2 FQNNGV. The CDR3 is made up of 16 amino acids. CDR3 loop: CASSGDRILSNQPQHF. The DNA of the CDR3 is TGTGCCAGCAGCGGCGACAGAATCCTTAGCAATCAGCCCCAGCATTTT.

V is TRBV7-3 and J is TRBJ2-3; D remains ambiguous. CDR1 is SGHTA and CDR2 is FQGTGA in the germline V gene. The CDR3 sequence is 14 residues long. Trimming pared 2 bases from V and 2 bases from J, leaving 8 bases between. The CDR3 DNA reads as TGTGCCAGCAGCTTATTAGGGATCACAGATACGCAGTATTTT. Its translation: CASSLLGITDTQYF.

This clonotype has a count of ten or more. V and J are TRBV7-6 and TRBJ2-2; D may be TRBD2 (6 bases). The germline gives CDR1 SGHVS, CDR2 FNYEAQ. V was cut by 5 bases and J by 3 bases, with 13 bases left in between. The CDR3 extends over 15 amino acids. The CDR3 DNA reads TGTGCCAGCAGCGTCACCGGGACTTACACCGGGGAGCTGTTTTTT. It specifies CASSVTGTYTGELFF.

This clonotype came up many times. CDR3 in amino acids: CASSFPLAGQETQYF. Here the CDR3 DNA reads TGTGCCAGCAGCTTCCCGCTAGCGGGACAAGAGACCCAGTACTTC. This chain uses TRBV7-2 with TRBJ2-5; 9 bases are shared with TRBD2. Trimming took 3 bases from V and 2 from J; bases not matched to a gene: 4. The CDR3 runs 15 residues. The germline V gene has CDR1 SGHTA and CDR2 FQGNSA.

The sample holds many counts of this clonotype. V is TRBV7-9 and J is TRBJ1-2; no reliable D call. V was cut by 2 bases and J by 2 bases, with 12 bases left in between. The CDR3 sequence is 15 residues long. Looked up from germline, CDR1 is SEHNR and CDR2 is FQNEAQ (reference sequence). CDR3 DNA: TGTGCCAGCAGCTTAAGGGAGTTCGGAAACTATGGCTACACCTTC. It yields the protein CASSLREFGNYGYTF.

This clonotype turned up a few times. This sequence joins TRBV27 and TRBJ2-6; 7 positions agree with TRBD1. Unmatched junction bases numbered 6, after V lost 3 bases and J lost 4 bases. In germline, CDR1 is MNHEY, CDR2 SMNVEV (reference sequence). This CDR3 has 16 residues. The CDR3 here is CASSFYRGPGANVLTF. The CDR3 DNA reads as TGTGCCAGCAGTTTTTACAGGGGACCCGGGGCCAACGTCCTGACTTTC.

The chain carries TRBV20-1 and TRBJ2-1; D remains unclear. The CDR3 is made up of 11 amino acids. The V end lost 7 bases, the J end lost 3 bases, and 7 bases lay between the germline ends. In germline, CDR1 is DFQATT, CDR2 SNEGSKA (reference sequence). The chain's CDR3 is CSVAVYNEQFF. The CDR3 bases are TGCAGTGTTGCCGTCTACAATGAGCAGTTCTTC.

At least ten counts were recorded for this clonotype. V is TRBV18 and J is TRBJ2-5, with TRBD2 identical over 8 bases. The V segment lost 1 base and the J segment 5 bases; nucleotides outside the gene matches: 9. The CDR3 spans 16 residues. The germline CDR1 and CDR2 sequences are KGHSH and LQKENI. The CDR3 loop reads CASSPRVREGVETQYF. DNA of the CDR3: TGTGCCAGCTCACCACGAGTCCGGGAGGGCGTGGAGACCCAGTACTTC.

The genes are TRBV25-1 and TRBJ1-4; TRBD1 aligns across 9 bases. The CDR3 runs to 15 residues. Germline V lookup: CDR1 MGHDK, CDR2 SYGVNS. V trimming: 4 bases; J trimming: 4 bases; junction bases outside the gene matches: 4. The CDR3 sequence is CASSGPTGGNEKLFF. CDR3 bases: TGTGCCAGCAGTGGTCCGACAGGGGGTAATGAAAAACTGTTTTTT.

This clonotype came up many times. The V gene is TRBV6-2 or TRBV6-3, the J gene TRBJ1-1; no definite D call. The length of the CDR3 is 14 residues. V gave up 4 bases and J gave up 0 bases, with 9 bases separating them. CDR1 and CDR2 from the germline V gene are MNHEY and SVGEGT. This CDR3 reads CASSLMAVNTEAFF. CDR3 nucleotides: TGTGCCAGCAGTTTGATGGCGGTGAACACTGAAGCTTTCTTT.

The V gene is TRBV9, the J gene TRBJ1-1; D gene uncertain. V lost 0 bases, J lost 1 base, and 10 bases lay in between. CDR1 and CDR2 (germline): SGDLS, YYNGEE. The CDR3 runs 15 residues. DNA for the CDR3: TGTGCCAGCAGCGTAGGGGAGACGGGGAACACTGAAGCTTTCTTT. This gives the protein CASSVGETGNTEAFF.

The table lists this clonotype with many counts. The chain couples TRBV18 to TRBJ2-1; the match to TRBD1 covers 8 bases. Germline V gives CDR1 KGHSH, CDR2 LQKENI. J gave up 7 bases and V 5 bases, and 13 bases lay outside the gene matches. The CDR3 spans 16 residues. The CDR3 is CASSSRDRIFGNEQFF. The CDR3 nucleotides are TGTGCCAGCTCAAGCCGGGACAGGATATTTGGGAATGAGCAGTTCTTC.

This clonotype was seen many times. The chain has TRBV9 and TRBJ1-1; possible D gene TRBD1, 5 bases. This CDR3 region has 16 residues. V was pared by 3 bases and J by 2 bases, with 17 bases between. Germline CDR1 SGDLS, CDR2 YYNGEE. The CDR3 sequence is CASSGHSGRANTEAFF. The CDR3 DNA is TGTGCCAGCAGCGGACATAGTGGCAGGGCCAACACTGAAGCTTTCTTT. The variable domain in full, completed from reference TRBV9 and TRBJ1-1, reads DSGVTQTPKHLITATGQRVTLRCSPRSGDLSVYWYQQSLDQGLQFLIQYYNGEERAKGNILERFSAQQFPDLHSELNLSSLELGDSALYFCASSGHSGRANTEAFFGQGTRLTVV.

This clonotype has a single count. A read error may account for a junction end that differs from germline. This chain joins TRBV7-9 and TRBJ1-1; D gene ambiguous. Germline CDR1 and CDR2: SEHNR and FQNEAQ (reference sequence). The CDR3 sequence is 14 residues long. This chain's CDR3 is CANSFLDMNTEAFF. The CDR3 coding sequence is TGTGCCAACAGCTTTTTAGACATGAACACTGAAGCTTTCTTT. Together with reference TRBV7-9 and TRBJ1-1, the CDR3 gives the full variable domain: DTGVSQNPRHKITKRGQNVTFRCDPISEHNRLYWYRQTLGQGPEFLTYFQNEAQLEKSRLLSDRFSAERPKGSFSTLEIQRTEQGDSAMYLCANSFLDMNTEAFFGQGTRLTVV.

This clonotype was observed many times. V is TRBV5-1 and J is TRBJ2-2; D uncertain. V was clipped by 4 bases and J by 0 bases, with 7 bases between them. CDR3 length: 14 amino acids. Per the germline V gene, CDR1 is SGHRS and CDR2 is YFSETQ. CDR3 coding DNA: TGCGCCAGCAGCCTCATAGCGAACACCGGGGAGCTGTTTTTT. This gives the protein CASSLIANTGELFF.

This sequence joins TRBV29-1 and TRBJ1-2; D gene uncertain. V was pared by 3 bases and J by 7 bases, with 6 bases between. The CDR3 is made up of 10 amino acids. CDR1 is SQVTM and CDR2 is ANQGSEA in the germline V gene. CDR3 bases: TGCAGCGTTGAGGGATTTGGCTACACCTTC. Translating gives CSVEGFGYTF.

The V gene is TRBV29-1, the J gene TRBJ1-1; 7 bases line up with TRBD1. Per the germline V gene, CDR1 is SQVTM and CDR2 is ANQGSEA. The CDR3 covers 11 residues. Unmatched junction bases numbered 3, after V lost 7 bases and J lost 4 bases. The CDR3 region has the DNA TGCAGCGCTGACAGGGCCACTGAAGCTTTCTTT. It encodes CSADRATEAFF. Using reference TRBV29-1 and TRBJ1-1 for the parts outside the CDR3, the full variable domain is SAVISQKPSRDICQRGTSLTIQCQVDSQVTMMFWYRQQPGQSLTLIATANQGSEATYESGFVIDKFPISRPNLTFSTLTVSNMSPEDSSIYLCSADRATEAFFGQGTRLTVV.

This clonotype was found many times. The rearrangement links TRBV7-9 to TRBJ2-1; D may match TRBD1 or TRBD2 (5 bases each). This CDR3 region has 12 residues. Germline CDR1 is SEHNR and CDR2 is FQNEAQ (reference sequence). V lost 1 base, J lost 8 bases, and 6 bases lay in between. CDR3 sequence: CASSLGDHEQFF. DNA of the CDR3: TGTGCCAGCAGCTTAGGGGACCATGAGCAGTTCTTC.

The genes are TRBV6-2 or TRBV6-3 and TRBJ2-3; maybe TRBD2 (6 bases). This CDR3 spans 17 amino acids. CDR1 and CDR2 (germline): MNHEY, SVGEGT. Trimming pared 6 bases from V and 1 base from J, leaving 20 bases between. CDR3 sequence (DNA): TGTGCCAGCAGCGCCTCCGGGGGAGCCTACGGCACAGATACGCAGTATTTT. Translation gives CASSASGGAYGTDTQYF.

V is TRBV5-1 and J is TRBJ2-1; TRBD2 aligns across 11 bases. With V trimmed by 3 bases and J by 3 bases, 8 bases remained unmatched. This CDR3 is 17 amino acids long. In germline, CDR1 is SGHRS, CDR2 YFSETQ. This chain's CDR3 is CASSYSTGTSGYNEQFF. DNA of the CDR3: TGCGCCAGCAGCTATAGTACCGGGACTAGCGGCTACAATGAGCAGTTCTTC.